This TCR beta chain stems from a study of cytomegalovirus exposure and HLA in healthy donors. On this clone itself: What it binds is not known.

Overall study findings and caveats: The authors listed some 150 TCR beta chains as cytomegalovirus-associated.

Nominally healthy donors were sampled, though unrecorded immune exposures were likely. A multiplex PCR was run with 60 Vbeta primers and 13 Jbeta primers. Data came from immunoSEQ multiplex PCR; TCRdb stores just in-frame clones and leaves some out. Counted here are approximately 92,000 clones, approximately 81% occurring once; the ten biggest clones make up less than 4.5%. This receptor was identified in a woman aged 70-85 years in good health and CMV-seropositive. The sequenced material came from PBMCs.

The CDR3 bases are TGTGCCAGTAGTATAGGTCCCCCCTCGGAGCAGTACTTC. Amino acids: CASSIGPPSEQYF. The gene calls are TRBV19 and TRBJ2-7; D call uncertain. Between the trimmed V and J ends, which lost 1 base and 7 bases, there was a span of 11 bases. There are 13 residues in the CDR3. Germline V gene lookup returns CDR1 LNHDA and CDR2 SQIVND (reference sequence).